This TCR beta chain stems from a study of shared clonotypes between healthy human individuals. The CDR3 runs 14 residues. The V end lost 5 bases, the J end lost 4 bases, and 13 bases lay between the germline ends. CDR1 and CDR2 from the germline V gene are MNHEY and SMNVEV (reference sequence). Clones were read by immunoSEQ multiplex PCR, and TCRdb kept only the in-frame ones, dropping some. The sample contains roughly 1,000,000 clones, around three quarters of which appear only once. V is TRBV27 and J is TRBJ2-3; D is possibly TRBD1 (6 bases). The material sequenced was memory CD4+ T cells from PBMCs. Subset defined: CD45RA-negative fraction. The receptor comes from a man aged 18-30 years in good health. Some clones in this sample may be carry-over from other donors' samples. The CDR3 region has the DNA TGTGCCAGCAGTATACAGGGTAGGGCAGATACGCAGTATTTT. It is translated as CASSIQGRADTQYF.